These T cell receptor beta chains were read from a single sample in a study of Graves' ophthalmopathy and Graves' hyperthyroidism. TCRdb reprocessed the multiplex PCR reads with MiXCR, giving one entry per CDR3 protein. In the table there are almost 400,000 distinct CDR3 sequences, about a sixth of which are singletons. Sequencing input: peripheral blood. The receptors come from a woman younger than 30 with Graves' ophthalmopathy. Both conserved end residues are part of each CDR3. D genes are given only for firm matches. Clone sizes are given selectively: once, few, many, or a class where the clone is expanded.

clone size | J gene | D gene | V gene | CDR3 protein | CDR3 DNA
many | TRBJ1-1 | TRBD1 | TRBV6-1 | CASSPRTGGTNTEAFF | TGTGCCAGCAGTCCCCGGACAGGGGGAACGAACACTGAAGCTTTCTTT
many | TRBJ1-5 | NA | TRBV24-1 | CATSPTQGDNQPQHF | TGTGCCACCAGTCCAACACAGGGAGACAATCAGCCCCAGCATTTT
many | TRBJ1-5 | TRBD1 | TRBV6-1 | CASSRRQGENQPQHF | TGTGCCAGCAGTCGGCGACAGGGCGAGAATCAGCCCCAGCATTTT
many | TRBJ1-5 | NA | TRBV6-5 | CASSYAGAQYQPQHF | TGTGCCAGCAGTTACGCGGGGGCCCAATATCAGCCCCAGCATTTT
many | TRBJ2-5 | NA | TRBV29-1 | CSVTQETQYF | TGCAGCGTGACCCAAGAGACCCAGTACTTC
many | TRBJ2-2 | TRBD1 | TRBV6-2/TRBV6-3 | CASKTGTGETGELFF | TGTGCCAGCAAAACCGGGACAGGGGAAACCGGGGAGCTGTTTTTT
NA | TRBJ2-6 | NA | TRBV6-2/TRBV6-3 | CASSNRDTRSGANVLTF | TGTGCCAGCAGTAACCGGGACACACGCTCTGGGGCCAACGTCCTGACTTTC
many | TRBJ2-4 | NA | TRBV19 | CASSIATKDIQYF | TGTGCCAGTAGTATAGCTACAAAGGACATTCAGTACTTC
many | TRBJ2-5 | TRBD2 | TRBV28 | CASRPPGLAGAYRTAQYF | TGTGCCAGCAGGCCCCCGGGACTAGCGGGTGCCTACCGTACGGCCCAGTACTTC
many | TRBJ1-2 | NA | TRBV6-2/TRBV6-3 | CASSIWDEGSYTF | TGTGCCAGCAGTATTTGGGACGAAGGGAGCTACACCTTC
many | TRBJ1-1 | NA | TRBV25-1 | CASSEGQGKKTSAFF | TGTGCCAGCAGTGAGGGGCAGGGAAAAAAAACGAGCGCTTTCTTT
many | TRBJ2-6 | NA | TRBV6-5 | CASSRLSPLQGWDSGANVLTF | TGTGCCAGCAGTCGCCTATCCCCCTTACAGGGATGGGACTCTGGGGCCAACGTCCTGACTTTC
NA | TRBJ1-5 | NA | TRBV15 | CATSRINQPQHF | TGTGCCACCAGCCGAATTAATCAGCCCCAGCATTTT
few | TRBJ2-5 | NA | TRBV7-2 | CASSTLRGRYETQYF | TGTGCCAGCAGCACCTTGCGGGGTCGCTATGAGACCCAGTACTTC
NA | TRBJ1-1 | NA | TRBV12-3/TRBV12-4 | CASSESSLKAFF | TGTGCCAGCAGTGAGAGCAGTCTGAAGGCTTTCTTT
many | TRBJ1-6 | NA | TRBV30 | CAWRRNTYNSPLHF | TGTGCCTGGAGGAGGAATACCTATAATTCACCCCTCCACTTT
NA | TRBJ2-7 | NA | TRBV6-5 | CASSYKESYEQYF | TGTGCCAGCAGTTACAAGGAATCCTACGAGCAGTACTTC
many | TRBJ2-4 | NA | TRBV27 | CASSSRQTPNIQYF | TGTGCCAGCAGTTCCCGACAGACGCCAAACATTCAGTACTTC
once | TRBJ2-7 | TRBD2 | TRBV12-3/TRBV12-4 | CASSHSVAGGPGNF | TGTGCCAGCTCCCACTCGGTAGCGGGAGGGCCGGGCAACTTC
many | TRBJ1-3 | TRBD1 | TRBV5-8 | CASSFRQGVSGNTIYF | TGTGCCAGCAGCTTCCGACAGGGTGTCTCTGGAAACACCATATATTTT
many | TRBJ1-2 | NA | TRBV25-1 | CASSARRGSDGYTF | TGTGCCAGCAGTGCCCGGAGAGGGTCGGATGGCTACACCTTC